A selection of T cell receptor beta chains follows, all from one sample in a study of T cell repertoires in cytomegalovirus infection. A single record per CDR3 protein comes from TCRdb applying MiXCR to the reads. The sample records around 630,000 distinct CDR3 sequences, approximately 25% being singletons. The sample comprised CD8+ T cells from PBMCs. Source of these receptors: a human donor in good health (CMV status not recorded). Some clones in this sample may be carry-over from other donors' samples. Both conserved end residues are part of each CDR3. Fields, in order: V gene, clone size, D gene, J gene, CDR3 protein, CDR3 DNA. A D gene is named only where the DNA matches it firmly. The size entry is marked missing in some rows and otherwise reads once, few, many or a size class.

V gene: TRBV25-1
clone size: few
D gene: NA
J gene: TRBJ1-2
CDR3 protein: CASSRGAYGYTF
CDR3 DNA: TGTGCCAGCAGTAGAGGAGCCTATGGCTACACCTTC

V gene: TRBV5-6
clone size: few
D gene: NA
J gene: TRBJ1-4
CDR3 protein: CASSLDAGLNEATNEKLFF
CDR3 DNA: TGTGCCAGCAGCTTGGATGCAGGACTCAACGAGGCAACTAATGAAAAACTGTTTTTT

V gene: TRBV10-3
clone size: NA
D gene: TRBD1
J gene: TRBJ1-1
CDR3 protein: CAISAPAGTASVSAPPAFF
CDR3 DNA: TGTGCCATCAGTGCCCCTGCCGGGACAGCTTCCGTCTCGGCCCCTCCCGCTTTCTTT

V gene: TRBV5-1
clone size: many
D gene: NA
J gene: TRBJ1-3
CDR3 protein: CASSLSPGPGNTIYF
CDR3 DNA: TGCGCCAGCAGCTTGAGTCCAGGGCCTGGAAACACCATATATTTT

V gene: TRBV6-6
clone size: few
D gene: NA
J gene: TRBJ1-1
CDR3 protein: CASSYSEIGNTEAFF
CDR3 DNA: TGTGCCAGCAGTTACTCGGAGATTGGGAACACTGAAGCTTTCTTT

V gene: TRBV6-1
clone size: NA
D gene: TRBD1
J gene: TRBJ1-5
CDR3 protein: CASSSTAGDRGLEPQHF
CDR3 DNA: TGTGCCAGCAGTTCTACGGCTGGGGACAGGGGCCTCGAGCCCCAGCATTTT

V gene: TRBV11-2
clone size: NA
D gene: TRBD1
J gene: TRBJ1-1
CDR3 protein: CASSVDRDRGRSGTEAFF
CDR3 DNA: TGTGCCAGCAGCGTCGACCGGGACAGGGGGCGTTCGGGCACTGAAGCTTTCTTT

V gene: TRBV12-3/TRBV12-4
clone size: many
D gene: TRBD1
J gene: TRBJ1-2
CDR3 protein: CASSRSGTGSLGYTF
CDR3 DNA: TGTGCCAGCAGTCGTTCCGGGACAGGGTCCCTCGGCTACACCTTC

V gene: TRBV12-3/TRBV12-4
clone size: few
D gene: NA
J gene: TRBJ1-5
CDR3 protein: CASSLKGGSNQPQHF
CDR3 DNA: TGTGCCAGCAGTTTAAAGGGAGGTAGCAATCAGCCCCAGCATTTT

V gene: TRBV27
clone size: NA
D gene: NA
J gene: TRBJ2-1
CDR3 protein: CASSSAQVIPYNEQFF
CDR3 DNA: TGTGCCAGCAGTTCCGCCCAGGTAATTCCCTACAATGAGCAGTTCTTC

V gene: TRBV12-3/TRBV12-4
clone size: NA
D gene: NA
J gene: TRBJ1-1
CDR3 protein: CASRTDLWGTEAFF
CDR3 DNA: TGTGCCAGCAGAACCGACTTATGGGGGACTGAAGCTTTCTTT

V gene: TRBV6-2/TRBV6-3
clone size: NA
D gene: NA
J gene: TRBJ2-1
CDR3 protein: CASSYREQFF
CDR3 DNA: TGTGCCAGCAGCTACAGGGAGCAGTTCTTC

V gene: TRBV2
clone size: NA
D gene: TRBD1
J gene: TRBJ2-5
CDR3 protein: CASSVANQPKTDREGETQYF
CDR3 DNA: TGTGCCAGCAGTGTTGCGAACCAACCAAAAACGGACAGGGAAGGAGAGACCCAGTACTTC

V gene: TRBV15
clone size: NA
D gene: NA
J gene: TRBJ1-5
CDR3 protein: CATSRDLADNQPQHF
CDR3 DNA: TGTGCCACCAGCAGAGATCTGGCAGACAATCAGCCCCAGCATTTT

V gene: TRBV6-2/TRBV6-3
clone size: few
D gene: TRBD1
J gene: TRBJ1-5
CDR3 protein: CASSYSVGGQVNQPQHF
CDR3 DNA: TGTGCCAGCAGTTACTCCGTCGGGGGACAGGTGAATCAGCCCCAGCATTTT

V gene: TRBV28
clone size: many
D gene: NA
J gene: TRBJ1-5
CDR3 protein: CASSPLQGYSNQPQHF
CDR3 DNA: TGTGCCAGCAGTCCCCTACAGGGCTATAGCAATCAGCCCCAGCATTTT

V gene: TRBV12-3/TRBV12-4
clone size: many
D gene: NA
J gene: TRBJ1-5
CDR3 protein: CASTPGASNQPQHF
CDR3 DNA: TGTGCCAGCACTCCCGGAGCTAGCAATCAGCCCCAGCATTTT

V gene: TRBV7-9
clone size: NA
D gene: NA
J gene: TRBJ2-2
CDR3 protein: CASSSSSWNTGELFF
CDR3 DNA: TGTGCCAGCAGCTCCAGTAGCTGGAACACCGGGGAGCTGTTTTTT

V gene: TRBV19
clone size: few
D gene: TRBD2
J gene: TRBJ2-1
CDR3 protein: CASRSSGGARLNEQFF
CDR3 DNA: TGTGCCAGTAGGAGTAGCGGGGGGGCCAGGCTCAATGAGCAGTTCTTC

V gene: TRBV15
clone size: NA
D gene: NA
J gene: TRBJ1-4
CDR3 protein: CATSRPGNSDPNEKLFF
CDR3 DNA: TGTGCCACCAGCAGACCCGGGAACAGCGATCCTAATGAAAAACTGTTTTTT

V gene: TRBV14
clone size: NA
D gene: NA
J gene: TRBJ1-4
CDR3 protein: CASSQVVTVGEKLFF
CDR3 DNA: TGTGCCAGCAGCCAAGTTGTAACAGTCGGTGAAAAACTGTTTTTT

V gene: TRBV4-1
clone size: NA
D gene: NA
J gene: TRBJ2-3
CDR3 protein: CASSQDGLRSDTQYF
CDR3 DNA: TGCGCCAGCAGCCAAGACGGGCTTAGGTCAGATACGCAGTATTTT

V gene: TRBV15
clone size: NA
D gene: NA
J gene: TRBJ1-1
CDR3 protein: CATSRARVNTEAFF
CDR3 DNA: TGTGCCACCAGCAGAGCGAGGGTAAACACTGAAGCTTTCTTT

V gene: TRBV7-2
clone size: many
D gene: TRBD2
J gene: TRBJ2-3
CDR3 protein: CASSSIAGDNPSGTDTQYF
CDR3 DNA: TGTGCCAGCAGCTCCATAGCGGGGGACAACCCGTCCGGCACAGATACGCAGTATTTT

V gene: TRBV6-1
clone size: NA
D gene: NA
J gene: TRBJ2-1
CDR3 protein: CASSYLSCNEQFF
CDR3 DNA: TGTGCCAGCAGTTACCTTTCCTGCAATGAGCAGTTCTTC

V gene: TRBV7-8
clone size: many
D gene: NA
J gene: TRBJ1-2
CDR3 protein: CASSPNSDPAGTF
CDR3 DNA: TGTGCCAGCAGCCCCAATTCCGACCCGGCGGGCACCTTC

V gene: TRBV5-5
clone size: many
D gene: NA
J gene: TRBJ2-6
CDR3 protein: CASSIGHSGANVLTF
CDR3 DNA: TGTGCCAGCAGTATCGGTCACTCTGGGGCCAACGTCCTGACTTTC

V gene: TRBV7-6
clone size: NA
D gene: NA
J gene: TRBJ1-5
CDR3 protein: CASSVQGVQPQHF
CDR3 DNA: TGTGCCAGCAGCGTACAGGGAGTTCAGCCCCAGCATTTT

V gene: TRBV6-2/TRBV6-3
clone size: few
D gene: NA
J gene: TRBJ1-1
CDR3 protein: CASSYNRKGTEAFF
CDR3 DNA: TGTGCCAGCAGTTACAACCGAAAGGGGACTGAAGCTTTCTTT

V gene: TRBV28
clone size: many
D gene: NA
J gene: TRBJ1-4
CDR3 protein: CASSPRGEKLFF
CDR3 DNA: TGTGCCAGCAGTCCGAGAGGGGAAAAACTGTTTTTT

V gene: TRBV27
clone size: few
D gene: TRBD2
J gene: TRBJ2-3
CDR3 protein: CASSPWTSGDPDTQYF
CDR3 DNA: TGTGCCAGCAGTCCCTGGACTAGCGGGGATCCAGATACGCAGTATTTT

V gene: TRBV7-9
clone size: many
D gene: NA
J gene: TRBJ1-5
CDR3 protein: CASSLEFGGGQPQHF
CDR3 DNA: TGTGCCAGCAGCTTAGAATTTGGGGGCGGTCAGCCCCAGCATTTT

V gene: TRBV7-9
clone size: few
D gene: NA
J gene: TRBJ2-2
CDR3 protein: CASSFPTGGKNTGELFF
CDR3 DNA: TGTGCCAGCAGCTTTCCCACGGGGGGCAAGAACACCGGGGAGCTGTTTTTT

V gene: TRBV7-9
clone size: many
D gene: TRBD2
J gene: TRBJ2-7
CDR3 protein: CASSATSGVSYEQYF
CDR3 DNA: TGTGCCAGCAGCGCCACTAGCGGGGTCTCCTACGAGCAGTACTTC

V gene: TRBV4-2
clone size: NA
D gene: TRBD1
J gene: TRBJ1-1
CDR3 protein: CASAIGQGNTEAFF
CDR3 DNA: TGTGCCAGCGCCATCGGACAGGGAAACACTGAAGCTTTCTTT

V gene: TRBV7-9
clone size: many
D gene: TRBD1
J gene: TRBJ2-2
CDR3 protein: CASRSGTVMLGTGELFF
CDR3 DNA: TGTGCCAGCAGGTCCGGGACAGTGATGTTGGGCACCGGGGAGCTGTTTTTT

V gene: TRBV25-1
clone size: NA
D gene: NA
J gene: TRBJ2-2
CDR3 protein: CASSEGGTPLTGELFF
CDR3 DNA: TGTGCCAGCAGTGAAGGGGGGACACCCTTAACCGGGGAGCTGTTTTTT

V gene: TRBV15
clone size: few
D gene: NA
J gene: TRBJ1-5
CDR3 protein: CATSRDLAGNQPQHF
CDR3 DNA: TGTGCCACCAGCAGAGATCTCGCGGGCAATCAGCCCCAGCATTTT

V gene: TRBV7-2
clone size: few
D gene: TRBD1
J gene: TRBJ1-2
CDR3 protein: CASSAVTGGAGGYTF
CDR3 DNA: TGTGCCAGCAGCGCCGTCACAGGGGGCGCGGGTGGCTACACCTTC

V gene: TRBV28
clone size: few
D gene: NA
J gene: TRBJ2-3
CDR3 protein: CASSSFGSTDTQYF
CDR3 DNA: TGTGCCAGCAGCTCCTTTGGATCGACAGATACGCAGTATTTT

V gene: TRBV29-1
clone size: few
D gene: TRBD2
J gene: TRBJ2-3
CDR3 protein: CSVETSGGAADTQYF
CDR3 DNA: TGCAGCGTTGAAACTAGCGGGGGGGCAGCAGATACGCAGTATTTT

V gene: TRBV6-5
clone size: many
D gene: TRBD1
J gene: TRBJ2-5
CDR3 protein: CASSYWETGDQETQYF
CDR3 DNA: TGTGCCAGCAGTTACTGGGAGACAGGGGATCAAGAGACCCAGTACTTC

V gene: TRBV7-9
clone size: many
D gene: NA
J gene: TRBJ1-1
CDR3 protein: CASSSGIEAFF
CDR3 DNA: TGTGCCAGCAGCTCCGGGATTGAAGCTTTCTTT

V gene: TRBV6-2/TRBV6-3
clone size: many
D gene: TRBD2
J gene: TRBJ2-7
CDR3 protein: CASSSAGGFEQYF
CDR3 DNA: TGTGCCAGCAGCTCCGCCGGGGGGTTCGAGCAGTACTTC

V gene: TRBV6-1
clone size: many
D gene: NA
J gene: TRBJ2-2
CDR3 protein: CASSAGAYTGELFF
CDR3 DNA: TGTGCCAGCAGTGCAGGGGCGTACACCGGGGAGCTGTTTTTT

V gene: TRBV4-1
clone size: NA
D gene: TRBD2
J gene: TRBJ2-3
CDR3 protein: CASSQDEGLAGGTDTQYF
CDR3 DNA: TGCGCCAGCAGCCAAGATGAAGGACTAGCGGGGGGCACAGATACGCAGTATTTT

V gene: TRBV6-6
clone size: many
D gene: TRBD1
J gene: TRBJ2-2
CDR3 protein: CASSWDRPNTGELFF
CDR3 DNA: TGTGCCAGCAGTTGGGACAGGCCAAACACCGGGGAGCTGTTTTTT